These 22 T cell receptor beta chains were sequenced from one sample in a study of T-cell memory formation after mild COVID-19. One entry per CDR3 protein results from TCRdb running MiXCR on the 5' RACE reads. The sample yields over 500,000 distinct CDR3 sequences, around 15% seen once. Specimen: PBMCs or a T cell subset sorted from them (not recorded which). The receptors shown here come from an adult woman who had mild COVID-19 (a few samples of this study predate the infection). Cell type and time point are not known.

The table lists this clonotype with many counts. The CDR3 sequence is CASTKQGADTEAFF. The CDR3 DNA sequence: TGTGCCAGCACCAAACAGGGAGCTGACACTGAAGCTTTCTTT. This rearrangement joins TRBV12-3 or TRBV12-4 to TRBJ1-1; weak D call: TRBD1 (6 bases). The CDR3 loop spans 14 amino acids. The V and J ends lost 7 bases and 3 bases respectively, with 15 bases between them.

This clonotype appeared a few times. The chain links TRBV7-9 to TRBJ2-3, with D perhaps TRBD2 (5 bases). Trimming removed 3 bases from V and 1 base from J, with 14 bases in between. The length of the CDR3 is 16 residues. The germline CDR1 and CDR2 sequences are SEHNR and FQNEAQ (reference sequence). CDR3 sequence: CASSFGLSTGTDTQYF. In DNA, the CDR3 is TGTGCCAGCAGCTTCGGACTGTCGACCGGCACAGATACGCAGTATTTT.

The chain couples TRBV10-3 to TRBJ1-1; D is unclear. V lost 10 bases and J 1 base, leaving 19 bases between the germline ends. Germline V CDR1 and CDR2: ENHRY, SYGVKD. This CDR3 has 15 amino acids. CDR3 sequence: CATGTNGITNTEAFF. CDR3 nucleotides: TGTGCCACCGGCACCAACGGGATTACGAACACTGAAGCTTTCTTT.

The V gene is TRBV5-4, the J gene TRBJ2-7; TRBD1 matches at 8 bases. CDR3 size: 14 residues. Looked up from germline, CDR1 is SGHNT and CDR2 is YYREEE (reference sequence). Trimming removed 2 bases from V and 2 bases from J; junction bases left unmatched: 3. For the CDR3, the DNA is TGTGCCAGCAGCTTCGGACAGGGACCCTACGAGCAGTACTTC. Translation gives CASSFGQGPYEQYF.

The chain uses TRBV3-1 and TRBJ2-5; TRBD2 might be the D (6 bases). Deletions cut 4 bases from V and 5 bases from J, with 14 bases between. The V gene's germline CDR1 is LGHDT and CDR2 YNNKEL (reference sequence). The CDR3 is 14 residues long. In DNA, the CDR3 is TGTGCCAGCAGCCCCGAGGGACTCCCGGAGACCCAGTACTTC. Protein product: CASSPEGLPETQYF.

CDR3 sequence: CSAGGEYSYNEQFF. The CDR3 DNA follows: TGCAGTGCTGGAGGGGAATACTCCTACAATGAGCAGTTCTTC. V gene TRBV20-1 combines with J gene TRBJ2-1; D possibly corresponds to TRBD2 (6 bases). V was clipped by 5 bases and J by 0 bases, with 11 bases between them. Germline V CDR1 and CDR2: DFQATT, SNEGSKA (reference sequence). The CDR3 consists of 14 residues.

This clonotype was observed a few times. The V call is TRBV7-9, the J call TRBJ2-7, with TRBD2 matching 7 bases. CDR1 and CDR2 (germline): SEHNR, FQNEAQ (reference sequence). The CDR3 covers 13 residues. Trimming took 3 bases from V and 5 from J; bases not matched to a gene: 4. This CDR3 reads CASSFGGGDEQYF. The CDR3 DNA sequence: TGTGCCAGCAGCTTTGGCGGGGGAGACGAGCAGTACTTC.

CDR3 nucleotides: TGTGCCAGTGAGTGGAGGGTAGGGGAGCAGTACTTC. Its translation: CASEWRVGEQYF. V and J are TRBV25-1 and TRBJ2-7; D possibly corresponds to TRBD2 (6 bases). The CDR3 has 12 residues. Germline CDR1 reads MGHDK; CDR2 reads SYGVNS. Trimming removed 9 bases from V and 7 bases from J, with 16 bases in between.

The chain combines TRBV5-1 with TRBJ1-1, with D perhaps TRBD1 (5 bases). The CDR3 has 15 amino acids. V lost 3 bases and J 3 bases, leaving 15 bases between the germline ends. Germline V gene sequence: CDR1 SGHRS, CDR2 YFSETQ. The CDR3 reads CASSWHGARDTEAFF. CDR3 nucleotides: TGCGCCAGCAGCTGGCACGGGGCCCGGGACACTGAAGCTTTCTTT.

This clonotype has ten or more counts. This sequence joins TRBV7-2 and TRBJ1-1; D remains unclear. V lost 5 bases and J 4 bases, leaving 17 bases between the germline ends. This CDR3 is built from 15 residues. Germline CDR1 and CDR2: SGHTA and FQGNSA. The CDR3 loop reads CASSTRAPRGTEAFF. DNA of the CDR3: TGTGCCAGCAGCACGAGGGCCCCACGGGGCACTGAAGCTTTCTTT.

This rearrangement joins TRBV28 to TRBJ2-1, with TRBD2 identical over 13 bases. The CDR3 runs 17 residues. CDR1 is MDHEN and CDR2 is SYDVKM in the germline V gene. The V segment lost 2 bases and the J segment 7 bases; nucleotides outside the gene matches: 8. CDR3 in amino acids: CASSLLLLAGGPNEQFF. The CDR3 DNA reads as TGTGCCAGCAGTTTACTCCTACTAGCGGGAGGGCCGAATGAGCAGTTCTTC.

This clonotype was counted a few times. V usage is TRBV29-1 and J usage is TRBJ2-7; possibly TRBD1 or TRBD2 for D (5 bases each). CDR1 is SQVTM and CDR2 is ANQGSEA in the germline V gene. CDR3 size: 13 residues. V was trimmed by 3 bases and J by 1 base, leaving 10 bases between them. The CDR3 coding sequence is TGCAGCGTTGATGCAGGGACGTCCTACGAGCAGTACTTC. Encoded protein: CSVDAGTSYEQYF.

The V call is TRBV5-5, the J call TRBJ1-1, with a possible D match to TRBD1 (6 bases). Germline V lookup: CDR1 SGHKS, CDR2 YYEKEE (reference sequence). The CDR3 covers 14 residues. V dropped 4 bases and J dropped 7 bases, with 17 bases sitting between them. CDR3 amino acids: CASSDRWGGGEAFF. Written as DNA, the CDR3 is TGTGCCAGCAGCGACAGGTGGGGAGGGGGTGAAGCTTTCTTT.

This clonotype was found a few times. The V call is TRBV12-3 or TRBV12-4, the J call TRBJ2-7, with D perhaps matching TRBD1 (6 bases). Trimming left V 5 bases short and J 3 bases short, with 17 bases between. The CDR3 runs to 15 residues. In DNA form, the CDR3 reads TGTGCCAGCAGTCATCCCCCGCAGGGGAACTACGAGCAGTACTTC. Translating it yields CASSHPPQGNYEQYF.

J is TRBJ1-5 and V is TRBV20-1; D not certain. Germline V gives CDR1 DFQATT, CDR2 SNEGSKA (reference sequence). The CDR3 is made up of 13 amino acids. The CDR3 region has the DNA TGCAGCCCGGGCGGCGGGAACAATCAGCCCCAGCATTTT. Encoded protein: CSPGGGNNQPQHF.

The chain links TRBV12-3 or TRBV12-4 to TRBJ2-7; D unresolved. The CDR3 is 13 amino acids. V lost 6 bases, J lost 4 bases, and 13 bases lay in between. This chain's CDR3 is CASSVGFSYEQYF. The CDR3 DNA sequence: TGTGCCAGCAGCGTAGGGTTTTCGTACGAGCAGTACTTC.

The V gene is TRBV27, the J gene TRBJ1-6, with 7 bases matching TRBD1. Trimming cost V 7 bases and J 9 bases; bases outside gene matches: 9. The CDR3 runs 14 residues. Germline V gives CDR1 MNHEY, CDR2 SMNVEV (reference sequence). The CDR3 nucleotides are TGTGCCAGCACTATGGGACAGTTGGGTTCACCCCTCCACTTT. Its protein product is CASTMGQLGSPLHF.

The sample holds a few counts of this clonotype. The chain recombines TRBV21-1 with TRBJ2-7; TRBD1, the D gene given by the table, was not confirmed from the DNA. TRBV21-1 is a pseudogene segment. The CDR3 length is 17 residues. CDR3 sequence: CASSFRWVSPGFYEQYF. CDR3 coding DNA: TGTGCCAGCAGCTTCCGATGGGTCTCTCCCGGGTTCTACGAGCAGTACTTC.

The CDR3 nucleotides are TGTGCCAGCAGGTTAATAGCGGGAGTAGATGAGCAGTTCTTC. It codes for CASRLIAGVDEQFF. V and J are TRBV6-5 and TRBJ2-1; TRBD2 matches 9 bases. Trimming removed 6 bases from V and 8 bases from J; junction bases left unmatched: 8. Germline-derived CDR1 and CDR2 are MNHEY and SVGAGI. This CDR3 has 14 residues.

V is TRBV12-3 or TRBV12-4 and J is TRBJ2-2; D is perhaps TRBD2 (5 bases). Deletions cut 6 bases from V and 5 bases from J, with 10 bases between. CDR3 size: 13 residues. The CDR3 coding sequence is TGTGCCAGCAGCCCGGACTGGACCGGGGAGCTGTTTTTT. Residues: CASSPDWTGELFF.

This clonotype was seen a few times. V gene TRBV3-1 combines with J gene TRBJ1-2; 11 bases agree with TRBD1. The CDR3 sequence is 13 residues long. The V and J ends lost 1 base and 8 bases, in that order; junction bases with no gene match: 0. Germline V gene data show CDR1 as LGHDT and CDR2 as YNNKEL (reference sequence). This CDR3 reads CASSQGTGGGYTF. In DNA form, the CDR3 reads TGTGCCAGCAGCCAAGGGACAGGGGGCGGCTACACCTTC.

The chain couples TRBV7-2 to TRBJ2-3; D perhaps matches TRBD1 (6 bases). This CDR3 has 14 amino acids. Germline V gene data show CDR1 as SGHTA and CDR2 as FQGNSA. V lost 5 bases and J lost 4, with 13 bases in between. The CDR3 loop is CASSPGAWPDTQYF. The CDR3 DNA reads as TGTGCCAGCAGCCCAGGGGCATGGCCAGATACGCAGTATTTT.